These 19 T cell receptor beta chains came from one sample sequenced in a study of shared clonotypes between healthy human individuals. Generated by immunoSEQ multiplex PCR, the TCRdb table keeps only in-frame clones and is missing some. The table includes 950,000 to 1,100,000 clones, approximately 80% detected once. The sequenced material came from memory CD4+ T cells from PBMCs. Stated subset: CD45RA-negative fraction. The receptors shown here come from a man between 18 and 29 years old in good health. Some clones in this sample may be carry-over from other donors' samples.

This chain links TRBV28 with TRBJ2-7; a possible D gene is TRBD2 (6 bases). V lost 6 bases, J lost 2 bases, and 17 bases lay in between. Per germline, CDR1 MDHEN and CDR2 SYDVKM. CDR3 length equals 15 residues. CDR3 region: CASSLIGSGTYEQYF. In nucleotides, the CDR3 is TGTGCCAGCAGCCTCATCGGGAGTGGAACCTACGAGCAGTACTTC. Together with reference TRBV28 and TRBJ2-7, the CDR3 gives the full variable domain: DVKVTQSSRYLVKRTGEKVFLECVQDMDHENMFWYRQDPGLGLRLIYFSYDVKMKEKGDIPEGYSVSREKKERFSLILESASTNQTSMYLCASSLIGSGTYEQYFGPGTRLTVT.

This clone showed up just once. The gene calls are TRBV6-6 and TRBJ1-2; possibly TRBD1 for D (5 bases). V lost 6 bases and J 5 bases, leaving 13 bases between the germline ends. The CDR3 contains 13 residues. The germline gives CDR1 MNHNY, CDR2 SVGAGI (reference sequence). The CDR3 DNA is TGTGCCAGCAGCTCCCGGGGGGAGTATGGCTACACCTTC. Translating gives CASSSRGEYGYTF.

About this clone itself: Other DNA sequences in this specimen translate into the identical CDR3. The chain joins TRBV5-6 to TRBJ2-7, with 7 bases aligning to TRBD1. From germline, CDR1 is SGHDT and CDR2 YYEEEE. This CDR3 comprises 14 residues. V lost 0 bases to trimming and J lost 4 bases; unmatched junction nucleotides: 4. The CDR3, as DNA: TGTGCCAGCAGCTTGGGGGGGACAGAATACGAGCAGTACTTC. Translating it yields CASSLGGTEYEQYF.

V usage is TRBV18 and J usage is TRBJ1-3; D is ambiguous. Per germline, CDR1 KGHSH and CDR2 LQKENI. CDR3 length: 14 amino acids. V was trimmed by 3 bases and J by 4 bases, leaving 10 bases between them. CDR3 coding DNA: TGTGCCAGCTCACCGGTCGATCAGGGAAACACCATATATTTT. The encoded protein is CASSPVDQGNTIYF.

This rearrangement joins TRBV6-1 to TRBJ1-5; a weak D match, TRBD1 (6 bases). Germline V lookup: CDR1 MNHNS, CDR2 SASEGT. This CDR3 region has 14 residues. Trimming cost V 1 base and J 6 bases, with 10 bases left between them. The CDR3 region is CASSEEAGVQPQHF. The CDR3 region has the DNA TGTGCCAGCAGTGAAGAGGCAGGGGTTCAGCCCCAGCATTTT.

The chain couples TRBV19 to TRBJ2-6, with D uncertain. Between the trimmed V and J ends, which lost 7 bases and 3 bases, there was a span of 4 bases. This CDR3 comprises 12 residues. Germline V gene data show CDR1 as LNHDA and CDR2 as SQIVND (reference sequence). CDR3 residues: CASTSGANVLTF. The CDR3 bases are TGTGCCAGTACGAGTGGGGCCAACGTCCTGACTTTC.

J is TRBJ1-4 and V is TRBV27; 7 bases fit TRBD1. After removal of 3 bases from V and 7 bases from J, the junction contained 8 bases not matched to a gene. The CDR3 sequence is 15 residues long. From germline, CDR1 is MNHEY and CDR2 SMNVEV (reference sequence). CDR3 sequence reads: CASSFSGGSAEKLFF. DNA for the CDR3: TGTGCCAGCAGTTTCTCAGGGGGGAGTGCTGAAAAACTGTTTTTT. Complete variable domain (other parts from reference TRBV27 and TRBJ1-4): EAQVTQNPRYLITVTGKKLTVTCSQNMNHEYMSWYRQDPGLGLRQIYYSMNVEVTDKGDVPEGYKVSRKEKRNFPLILESPSPNQTSLYFCASSFSGGSAEKLFFGSGTQLSVL.

This clone was counted at least ten times. The chain recombines TRBV28 with TRBJ2-4; perhaps TRBD1 as D (5 bases). The CDR3 contains 13 residues. V lost 2 bases and J lost 8, with 10 bases in between. In germline, CDR1 is MDHEN, CDR2 SYDVKM. CDR3 sequence (DNA): TGTGCCAGCAGTTTACAGGGCCCCGACATTCAGTACTTC. It translates to CASSLQGPDIQYF.

The V gene is TRBV5-1, the J gene TRBJ2-7; D is perhaps TRBD1 (6 bases). The CDR3 has 14 amino acids. The germline CDR1 and CDR2 sequences are SGHRS and YFSETQ. V dropped 4 bases and J dropped 3 bases, with 14 bases sitting between them. CDR3 loop: CASSPRDTYYEQYF. In nucleotides, the CDR3 is TGCGCCAGCAGCCCCCGGGACACTTACTACGAGCAGTACTTC.

V is TRBV6-6 and J is TRBJ1-1; TRBD1 might be the D (6 bases). Germline lookup yields CDR1 MNHNY and CDR2 SVGAGI (reference sequence). The V gene lost 7 bases and the J gene lost 0 bases, with 15 bases spanning the gap. The CDR3 has 15 amino acids. This CDR3 is CASTPPDSLNTEAFF. The CDR3 nucleotides read TGTGCCAGCACACCCCCGGACAGTTTGAACACTGAAGCTTTCTTT.

The CDR3 is CASSRDRAVAEAFF. In nucleotides, the CDR3 is TGTGCCAGTAGTAGGGACAGGGCGGTGGCAGAAGCTTTCTTT. The rearrangement joins TRBV19 to TRBJ1-1; 9 nucleotides line up with TRBD1. CDR3 length equals 14 residues. Trimming at V came to 4 bases and at J to 8 bases, leaving 8 bases not matched to a gene. The germline V gene has CDR1 LNHDA and CDR2 SQIVND (reference sequence).

This rearrangement joins TRBV7-9 to TRBJ2-3; 11 bases align to TRBD2. V lost 1 base and J lost 2; bases outside the gene matches: 5. The germline CDR1 and CDR2 sequences are SEHNR and FQNEAQ (reference sequence). This CDR3 is 17 amino acids long. CDR3 protein: CASSLVAGGLNTDTQYF. The CDR3 DNA reads as TGTGCCAGCAGCTTAGTAGCGGGAGGGCTCAACACAGATACGCAGTATTTT.

V is TRBV28 and J is TRBJ1-2, with TRBD1 matching 8 bases. This CDR3 has 12 amino acids. Trimming removed 8 bases from V and 6 bases from J; junction bases left unmatched: 5. Germline CDR1 is MDHEN and CDR2 is SYDVKM. DNA of the CDR3: TGTGCCAGCCGGGACAGGTTCGATGGCTACACCTTC. It encodes CASRDRFDGYTF.

The chain is built from TRBV6-1 and TRBJ2-1, with 9 bases aligning to TRBD2. The CDR3 contains 17 residues. CDR1 MNHNS and CDR2 SASEGT come from the germline V gene. V lost 1 base to trimming and J lost 10 bases; unmatched junction nucleotides: 14. The CDR3: CASSEEGLVAGADEQFF. The CDR3 DNA is TGTGCCAGCAGTGAAGAGGGTCTGGTAGCGGGAGCGGACGAGCAGTTCTTC.

The rearrangement joins TRBV5-1 to TRBJ1-1, with D unclear. The germline V gene has CDR1 SGHRS and CDR2 YFSETQ. The CDR3 is 13 amino acids. V lost 3 bases to trimming and J lost 11 bases, with 17 bases between them. CDR3 nucleotides: TGCGCCAGCAGCTCCGCGGCCTTTACGGGGGCTTTCTTT. Residues: CASSSAAFTGAFF.

This chain connects TRBV28 to TRBJ2-2; the D call may be TRBD1 or TRBD2 (6 bases each). V dropped 8 bases and J dropped 5 bases, with 18 bases sitting between them. Germline V gives CDR1 MDHEN, CDR2 SYDVKM. The CDR3 sequence is 15 residues long. Here the CDR3 reads CASVIGGQGTGELFF. CDR3 bases: TGTGCCAGCGTGATTGGGGGGCAGGGAACCGGGGAGCTGTTTTTT.

The chain couples TRBV19 to TRBJ1-1; D possibly corresponds to TRBD1 (5 bases). This CDR3 region has 13 residues. The V and J ends lost 6 bases and 3 bases respectively, with 11 bases between them. CDR1 is LNHDA and CDR2 is SQIVND in the germline V gene (reference sequence). DNA for the CDR3: TGTGCCAGTAGGCGGGGGATGTACACTGAAGCTTTCTTT. Its translation: CASRRGMYTEAFF. The full variable domain, with the rest looked up from reference TRBV19 and TRBJ1-1, is DGGITQSPKYLFRKEGQNVTLSCEQNLNHDAMYWYRQDPGQGLRLIYYSQIVNDFQKGDIAEGYSVSREKKESFPLTVTSAQKNPTAFYLCASRRGMYTEAFFGQGTRLTVV.

Only one count was recorded for this clone. This chain links TRBV16 with TRBJ1-2; the D gene is possibly TRBD1 (5 bases). Germline V CDR1 and CDR2: KGHSY, FQNENV. Trimming cost V 4 bases and J 8 bases, with 14 bases left between them. This CDR3 has 13 residues. The CDR3 DNA reads as TGTGCCAGCAGCCCGGGGACCGCGGTCGGCTACACCTTC. Amino acid sequence: CASSPGTAVGYTF.

This clone is a singleton in its sample. V gene TRBV4-3 combines with J gene TRBJ1-4; no clear D gene. Trimming removed 4 bases at V and 0 bases at J, with 9 bases between. CDR1 and CDR2 (germline): LGHNA, YSLEER. This CDR3 comprises 15 residues. The CDR3 region has the DNA TGCGCCAGCAGCCCCTACGGTGCAACTAATGAAAAACTGTTTTTT. This gives the protein CASSPYGATNEKLFF.